A selection of T cell receptor beta chains follows, all from one sample in a study of early T cells in non-severe SARS-CoV-2 infection. TCRdb analysed the 5' RACE reads with MiXCR anew, one entry per CDR3 protein. The sample lists about 98,000 distinct CDR3 sequences, approximately 10% seen once, with 4% to 5.5% in the top ten. The sequenced sample was whole blood. The receptors derive from an adult who was a healthcare worker with PCR-confirmed SARS-CoV-2 infection or an uninfected control (not recorded which). Each CDR3 is given with its conserved first and last residue. A D gene is named only where the DNA matches it firmly. Expanded clones get a size class; other rows say once, few or many, or leave the size out.

TRBJ2-1 | TRBV29-1 | TRBD2 | many | TGCAGCGTTGAATCGGCGGGAGGTTTCTACAATGAGCAGTTCTTC | CSVESAGGFYNEQFF
TRBJ2-3 | TRBV12-3/TRBV12-4 | TRBD2 | - | TGTGCCAGCAGTTTAAGGACTAGCGGAGCCCGAGATACGCAGTATTTT | CASSLRTSGARDTQYF
TRBJ2-3 | TRBV5-1 | - | many | TGCGCCAGCAGCTCGGGTCTCTATCACATCACAGATACGCAGTATTTT | CASSSGLYHITDTQYF
TRBJ2-1 | TRBV20-1 | - | many | TGCAGTGCTATAGATATGTCGGAAAATGAGCAGTTCTTC | CSAIDMSENEQFF
TRBJ2-7 | TRBV30 | - | - | TGTGCCTGGGGCAGGAGCTCCTACGAGCAGTACTTC | CAWGRSSYEQYF
TRBJ1-5 | TRBV6-6 | TRBD1 | many | TGTGCCAGCAGTAACCCGGGACAGGGGTGGGGGCAGCCCCAGCATTTT | CASSNPGQGWGQPQHF
TRBJ2-5 | TRBV20-1 | - | - | TGCAGTGCTACATCGGGGGCTAGCCCCCAAGAGACCCAGTACTTC | CSATSGASPQETQYF
TRBJ1-2 | TRBV19 | TRBD1 | many | TGTGCCAGCGGACTTGACAGGGGTAGGGATGGCTACACCTTC | CASGLDRGRDGYTF
TRBJ1-2 | TRBV29-1 | TRBD1 | - | TGCAGCGTTGAAGCAGGGGGCACGGGTGGCTACACCTTC | CSVEAGGTGGYTF
TRBJ1-2 | TRBV7-3 | - | - | TGTGCCAGCAGCCCAACTTATTTTGGTGGCTACACCTTC | CASSPTYFGGYTF
TRBJ2-3 | TRBV7-2 | TRBD2 | few | TGTGCCAGCAGCTTAGCAAGGACTAGCGGGGGTGTCTATAGCACAGATACGCAGTATTTT | CASSLARTSGGVYSTDTQYF
TRBJ2-5 | TRBV20-1 | - | - | TGCAGTGCTAGAGCCCGAGGGGGGGACGAGACCCAGTACTTC | CSARARGGDETQYF
TRBJ2-1 | TRBV20-1 | TRBD1 | - | TGCAGTGCTTACCCCGGGACAGGGAGCTACAATGAGCAGTTCTTC | CSAYPGTGSYNEQFF
TRBJ1-2 | TRBV13 | - | - | TGTGCCAGCAGCTTCTCGCCGACAGGAAACTATGGCTACACCTTC | CASSFSPTGNYGYTF
TRBJ1-6 | TRBV5-1 | - | - | TGCGCCAGCAGCTTGAGGCATCGCTCCTATAATTCACCCCTCCACTTT | CASSLRHRSYNSPLHF
TRBJ1-3 | TRBV20-1 | - | many | TGCAGTGCTAGAGAAGGGAGTTCCTCTGGAAACACCATATATTTT | CSAREGSSSGNTIYF
TRBJ2-5 | TRBV28 | TRBD1 | - | TGTGCCAGCCGGACGACAGGGGCCCCAGAGACCCAGTACTTC | CASRTTGAPETQYF
TRBJ1-1 | TRBV20-1 | - | few | TGCAGTGCTAGGGGCAGCTACAACACTGAAGCTTTCTTT | CSARGSYNTEAFF
TRBJ1-1 | TRBV24-1 | - | - | TGTGCCACCAGTGACTTCCCTTGGGGGGGCACTGAAGCTTTCTTT | CATSDFPWGGTEAFF
TRBJ1-2 | TRBV6-1 | TRBD1 | - | TGTGCCAGCAGTGACAAGATAACAGGGGGCTGGCAGGATGGCTACACCTTC | CASSDKITGGWQDGYTF
TRBJ2-1 | TRBV27 | TRBD2 | few | TGTGCCAGTAGACTAGCGGGAGGGGATGAGCAGTTCTTC | CASRLAGGDEQFF
TRBJ1-2 | TRBV27 | - | many | TGTGCCAGCAGTTTATTAGCTGGGTATGGCTACACCTTC | CASSLLAGYGYTF
TRBJ2-3 | TRBV29-1 | - | - | TGCAGCGTTGAAGCCCGGGGACTGGCAGATACGCAGTATTTT | CSVEARGLADTQYF
TRBJ2-2 | TRBV28 | - | few | TGTGCCAGCAGTTTATGGGGACGACAGAACACCGGGGAGCTGTTTTTT | CASSLWGRQNTGELFF
TRBJ2-3 | TRBV7-2 | - | few | TGTGCCAGCAGCTTAGTCGGATCCCCCGAGTATACGCAGTATTTT | CASSLVGSPEYTQYF
TRBJ2-3 | TRBV4-1 | TRBD2 | many | TGCGCCAGCAGGCGGAGTGCGGGGGAGGGAGATACGCAGTATTTT | CASRRSAGEGDTQYF
TRBJ1-5 | TRBV6-2/TRBV6-3 | - | many | TGTGCCAGCAGTTATCAGGAGGGCATGGATCAGCCCCAGCATTTT | CASSYQEGMDQPQHF
TRBJ2-5 | TRBV7-9 | TRBD2 | few | TGTGCCAGCAGCTTATGGCGGGAGGGCAGGTGGCAAGAGACCCAGTACTTC | CASSLWREGRWQETQYF
TRBJ1-1 | TRBV5-6 | - | few | TGTGCCAGCAGCTTCAGGCGGCAGCTCCCGAACACTGAAGCTTTCTTT | CASSFRRQLPNTEAFF
TRBJ1-1 | TRBV11-1 | - | many | TGTGCCAGCAGCGTAACGCGAGAAACTGAAGCTTTCTTT | CASSVTRETEAFF
TRBJ2-3 | TRBV10-3 | TRBD1 | many | TGTGCCATCAGAGTCTCCAGGACAGGGGGTCTCACAGATACGCAGTATTTT | CAIRVSRTGGLTDTQYF
TRBJ2-5 | TRBV29-1 | - | few | TGCAGCGTTGGATCCCGCCAAGAGACCCAGTACTTC | CSVGSRQETQYF
TRBJ1-3 | TRBV2 | - | - | TGTGCCAGCAAATCTTCTCCAGGGCGGAGCTCTGGAAACACCATATATTTT | CASKSSPGRSSGNTIYF
TRBJ2-2 | TRBV9 | TRBD2 | - | TGTGCCAGCAGCGCTAGCGGGGGCTCGAACACCGGGGAGCTGTTTTTT | CASSASGGSNTGELFF
TRBJ1-4 | TRBV28 | TRBD1 | - | TGTGCCATAAACAGGGGGAATGAAAAACTGTTTTTT | CAINRGNEKLFF
TRBJ2-7 | TRBV28 | - | many | TGTGCCAGCAGTTTAAGGTACGAGCAGTACTTC | CASSLRYEQYF